This T cell receptor beta chain was sequenced for a study of blood T cell repertoires in COVID-19. Across the study: The study drew acute and convalescent COVID-19 samples from the United States, Italy and Spain.

Profiling relied on immunoSEQ multiplex PCR, and the TCRdb table lists in-frame clones only, not all of them. This repertoire shows roughly 39,000 clones, around 85% found once; its top ten account for around 4.6%. V was pared by 7 bases and J by 5 bases, with 6 bases of the junction left unmatched. CDR1 and CDR2 from the germline V gene are MNHEY and SVGAGI. This CDR3 is built from 14 residues. Sequencing was done on a sample of peripheral blood. The chain carries TRBV6-5 and TRBJ2-7; TRBD2 agrees at 12 bases. The TCR was taken from a man aged 60 to 69 with acute or convalescent COVID-19. In nucleotides, the CDR3 is TGTGCCAGCAAACCGACTAGCGGGAGAGACGAGCAGTACTTC. Amino acids: CASKPTSGRDEQYF.